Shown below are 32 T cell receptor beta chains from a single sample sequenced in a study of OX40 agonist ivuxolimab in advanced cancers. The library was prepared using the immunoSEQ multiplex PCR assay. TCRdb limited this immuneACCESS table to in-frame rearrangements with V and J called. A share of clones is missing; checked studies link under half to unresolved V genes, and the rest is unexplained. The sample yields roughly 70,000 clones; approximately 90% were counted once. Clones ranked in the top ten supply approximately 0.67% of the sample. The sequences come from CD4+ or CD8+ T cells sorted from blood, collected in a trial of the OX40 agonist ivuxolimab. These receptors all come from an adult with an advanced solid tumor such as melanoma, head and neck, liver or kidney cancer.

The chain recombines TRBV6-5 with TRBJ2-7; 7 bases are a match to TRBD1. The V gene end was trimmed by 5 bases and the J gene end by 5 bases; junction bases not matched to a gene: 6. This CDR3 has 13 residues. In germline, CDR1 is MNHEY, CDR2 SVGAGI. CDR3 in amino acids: CASSEVTGDEQYF. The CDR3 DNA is TGTGCCAGCAGTGAAGTCACAGGGGACGAGCAGTACTTC.

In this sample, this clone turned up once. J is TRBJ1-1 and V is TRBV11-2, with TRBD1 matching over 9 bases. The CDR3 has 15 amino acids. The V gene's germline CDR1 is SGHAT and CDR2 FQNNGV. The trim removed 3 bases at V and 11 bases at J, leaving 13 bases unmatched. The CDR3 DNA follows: TGTGCCAGCAGCTTGGGCGCGACAGGGGGTGCAGGGGCTTTCTTT. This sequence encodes CASSLGATGGAGAFF.

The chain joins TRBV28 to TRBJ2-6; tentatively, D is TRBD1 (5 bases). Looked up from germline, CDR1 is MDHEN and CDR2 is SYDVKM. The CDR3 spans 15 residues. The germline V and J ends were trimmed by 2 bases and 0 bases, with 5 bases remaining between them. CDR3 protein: CASSLQGSGANVLTF. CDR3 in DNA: TGTGCCAGCAGTTTACAGGGCTCTGGGGCCAACGTCCTGACTTTC.

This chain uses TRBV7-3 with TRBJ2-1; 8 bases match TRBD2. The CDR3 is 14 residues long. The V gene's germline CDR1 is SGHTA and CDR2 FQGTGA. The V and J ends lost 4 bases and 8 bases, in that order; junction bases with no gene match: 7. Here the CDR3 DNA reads TGTGCCAGCAGCTCGGGACTAGTGACCGATGAGCAGTTCTTC. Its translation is CASSSGLVTDEQFF. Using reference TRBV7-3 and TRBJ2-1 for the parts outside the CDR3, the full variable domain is GAGVSQTPSNKVTEKGKYVELRCDPISGHTALYWYRQSLGQGPEFLIYFQGTGAADDSGLPNDRFFAVRPEGSVSTLKIQRTERGDSAVYLCASSSGLVTDEQFFGPGTRLTVL.

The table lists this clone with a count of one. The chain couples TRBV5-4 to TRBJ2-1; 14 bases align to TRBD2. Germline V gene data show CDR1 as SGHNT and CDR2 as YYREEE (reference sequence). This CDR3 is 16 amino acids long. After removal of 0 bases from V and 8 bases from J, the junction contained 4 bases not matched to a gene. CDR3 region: CASSLEGLAGEHEQFF. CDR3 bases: TGTGCCAGCAGCTTGGAGGGACTAGCGGGAGAACATGAGCAGTTCTTC.

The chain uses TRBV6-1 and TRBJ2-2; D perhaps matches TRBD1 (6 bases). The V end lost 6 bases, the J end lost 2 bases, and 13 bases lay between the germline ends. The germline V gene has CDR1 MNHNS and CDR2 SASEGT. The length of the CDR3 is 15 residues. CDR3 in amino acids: CASRLYRVNTGELFF. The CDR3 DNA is TGTGCCAGCAGGTTGTACAGGGTAAACACCGGGGAGCTGTTTTTT.

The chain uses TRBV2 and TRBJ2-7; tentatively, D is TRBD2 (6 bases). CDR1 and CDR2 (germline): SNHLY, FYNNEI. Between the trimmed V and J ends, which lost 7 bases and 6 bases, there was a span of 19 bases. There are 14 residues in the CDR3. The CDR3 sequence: CASIGRTASGEQYF. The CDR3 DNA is TGTGCCAGCATCGGGAGAACCGCCTCGGGCGAGCAGTACTTC.

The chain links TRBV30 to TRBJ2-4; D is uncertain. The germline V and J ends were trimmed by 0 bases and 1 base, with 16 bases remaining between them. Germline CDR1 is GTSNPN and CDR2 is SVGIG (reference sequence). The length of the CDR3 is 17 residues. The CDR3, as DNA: TGTGCCTGGAGTGTACGTCTGGCGGTGCGTGCCAAAAACATTCAGTACTTC. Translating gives CAWSVRLAVRAKNIQYF.

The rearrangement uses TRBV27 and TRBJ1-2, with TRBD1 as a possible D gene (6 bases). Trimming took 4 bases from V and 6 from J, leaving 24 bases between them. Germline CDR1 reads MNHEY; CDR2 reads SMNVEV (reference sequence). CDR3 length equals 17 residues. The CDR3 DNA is TGTGCCAGCAGTTCCCAATTTCGAACAGGGAATGGGGATGGCTACACCTTC. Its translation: CASSSQFRTGNGDGYTF.

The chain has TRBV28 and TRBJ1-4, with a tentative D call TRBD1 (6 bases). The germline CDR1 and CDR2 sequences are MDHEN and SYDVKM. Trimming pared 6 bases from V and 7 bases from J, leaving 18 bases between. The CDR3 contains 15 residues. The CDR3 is CASSWGGLSGEKLFF. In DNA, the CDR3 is TGTGCCAGCAGCTGGGGGGGGCTGTCGGGTGAAAAACTGTTTTTT.

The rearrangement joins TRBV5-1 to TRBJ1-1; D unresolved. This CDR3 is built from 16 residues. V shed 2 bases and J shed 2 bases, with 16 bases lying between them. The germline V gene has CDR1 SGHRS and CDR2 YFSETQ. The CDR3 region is CASSFFVTRANTEAFF. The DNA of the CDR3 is TGCGCCAGCAGCTTTTTTGTCACCCGTGCAAACACTGAAGCTTTCTTT.

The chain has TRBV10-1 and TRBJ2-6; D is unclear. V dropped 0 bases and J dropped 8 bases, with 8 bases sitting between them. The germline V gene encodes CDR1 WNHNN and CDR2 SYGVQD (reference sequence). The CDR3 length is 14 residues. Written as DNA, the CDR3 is TGCGCCAGCAGTGAGTCGGGTAGGCCCAACGTCCTGACTTTC. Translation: CASSESGRPNVLTF.

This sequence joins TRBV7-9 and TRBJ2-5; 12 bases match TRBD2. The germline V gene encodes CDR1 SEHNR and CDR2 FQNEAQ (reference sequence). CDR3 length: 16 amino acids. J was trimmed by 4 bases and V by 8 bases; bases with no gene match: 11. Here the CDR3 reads CASDHLAGGPGETQYF. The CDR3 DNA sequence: TGTGCCAGCGACCACCTAGCGGGAGGGCCGGGAGAGACCCAGTACTTC.

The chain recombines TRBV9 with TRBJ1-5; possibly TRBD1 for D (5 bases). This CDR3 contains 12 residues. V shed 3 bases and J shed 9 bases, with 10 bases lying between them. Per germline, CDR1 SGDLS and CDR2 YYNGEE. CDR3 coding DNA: TGTGCCAGCAGCGGGGGGGTCGGGCCCCAGCATTTT. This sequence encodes CASSGGVGPQHF.

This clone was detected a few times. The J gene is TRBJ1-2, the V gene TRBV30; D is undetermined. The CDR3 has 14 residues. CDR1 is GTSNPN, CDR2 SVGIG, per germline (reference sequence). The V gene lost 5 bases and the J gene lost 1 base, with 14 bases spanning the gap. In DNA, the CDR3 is TGTGCCTGGTGGAAATGGGGTATTAACTATGGCTACACCTTC. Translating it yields CAWWKWGINYGYTF. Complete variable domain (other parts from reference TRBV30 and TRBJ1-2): SQTIHQWPATLVQPVGSPLSLECTVEGTSNPNLYWYRQAAGRGLQLLFYSVGIGQISSEVPQNLSASRPQDRQFILSSKKLLLSDSGFYLCAWWKWGINYGYTFGSGTRLTVV.

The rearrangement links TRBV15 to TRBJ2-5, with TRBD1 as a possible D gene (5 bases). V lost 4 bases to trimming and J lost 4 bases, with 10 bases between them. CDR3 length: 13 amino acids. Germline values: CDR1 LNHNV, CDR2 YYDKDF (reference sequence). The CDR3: CATSKGNGETQYF. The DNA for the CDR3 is TGTGCCACCAGCAAGGGGAATGGAGAGACCCAGTACTTC. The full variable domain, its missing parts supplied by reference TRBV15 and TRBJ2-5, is DAMVIQNPRYQVTQFGKPVTLSCSQTLNHNVMYWYQQKSSQAPKLLFHYYDKDFNNEADTPDNFQSRRPNTSFCFLDIRSPGLGDTAMYLCATSKGNGETQYFGPGTRLLVL.

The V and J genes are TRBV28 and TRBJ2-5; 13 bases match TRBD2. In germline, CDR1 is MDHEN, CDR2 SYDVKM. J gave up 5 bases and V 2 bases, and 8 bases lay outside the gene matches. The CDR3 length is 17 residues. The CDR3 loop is CASSLIFGLAGDETQYF. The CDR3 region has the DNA TGTGCCAGCAGTTTAATCTTTGGACTAGCGGGAGACGAGACCCAGTACTTC.

Here the CDR3 DNA reads TGTGCCTGGAGTGTACAAACAGATACGCAGTATTTT. This encodes CAWSVQTDTQYF. The rearrangement links TRBV30 to TRBJ2-3, with D unclear. V lost 0 bases and J lost 3, with 4 bases in between. The CDR3 contains 12 residues. The germline V gene encodes CDR1 GTSNPN and CDR2 SVGIG (reference sequence).

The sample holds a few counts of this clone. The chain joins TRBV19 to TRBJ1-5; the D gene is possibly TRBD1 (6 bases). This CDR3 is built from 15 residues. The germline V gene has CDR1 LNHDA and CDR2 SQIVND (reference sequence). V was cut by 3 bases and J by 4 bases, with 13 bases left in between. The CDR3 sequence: CASSINGGQNQPQHF. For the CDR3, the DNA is TGTGCCAGTAGTATTAACGGGGGCCAGAATCAGCCCCAGCATTTT.

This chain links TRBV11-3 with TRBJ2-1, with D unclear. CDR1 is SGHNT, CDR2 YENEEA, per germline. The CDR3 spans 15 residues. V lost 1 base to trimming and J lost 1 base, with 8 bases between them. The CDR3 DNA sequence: TGTGCCAGCAGCTTAGGCTGGTTTTCCTACAATGAGCAGTTCTTC. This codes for CASSLGWFSYNEQFF.

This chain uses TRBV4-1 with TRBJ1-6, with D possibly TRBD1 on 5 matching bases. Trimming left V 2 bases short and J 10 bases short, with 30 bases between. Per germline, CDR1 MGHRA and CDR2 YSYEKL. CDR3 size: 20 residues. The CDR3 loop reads CASSQTPRDANERARSPLHF. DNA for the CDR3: TGCGCCAGCAGCCAAACACCGCGGGACGCCAATGAAAGGGCCCGCTCACCCCTCCACTTT.

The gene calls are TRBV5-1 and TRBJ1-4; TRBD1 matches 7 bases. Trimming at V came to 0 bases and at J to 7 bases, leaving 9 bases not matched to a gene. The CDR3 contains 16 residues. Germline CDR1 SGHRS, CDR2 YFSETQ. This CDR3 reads CASSLEGGGEGEKLFF. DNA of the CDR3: TGCGCCAGCAGCTTGGAAGGAGGGGGCGAGGGTGAAAAACTGTTTTTT.

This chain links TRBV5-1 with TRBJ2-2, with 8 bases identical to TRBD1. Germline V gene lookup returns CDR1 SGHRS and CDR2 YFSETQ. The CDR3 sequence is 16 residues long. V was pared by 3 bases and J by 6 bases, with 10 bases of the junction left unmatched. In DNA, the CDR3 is TGCGCCAGCAGCTGGGGCCCAGGGGGCGAGGCCGGGGAGCTGTTTTTT. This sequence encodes CASSWGPGGEAGELFF.

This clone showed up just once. CDR3 bases: TGTGCCACCAGCACAAAGACTAGCGGGTTCTACAATGAGCAGTTCTTC. It yields the protein CATSTKTSGFYNEQFF. This sequence joins TRBV15 and TRBJ2-1; 10 positions agree with TRBD2. CDR3 length: 16 residues. Trimming cost V 4 bases and J 3 bases; bases outside gene matches: 6. CDR1 LNHNV and CDR2 YYDKDF come from the germline V gene (reference sequence).

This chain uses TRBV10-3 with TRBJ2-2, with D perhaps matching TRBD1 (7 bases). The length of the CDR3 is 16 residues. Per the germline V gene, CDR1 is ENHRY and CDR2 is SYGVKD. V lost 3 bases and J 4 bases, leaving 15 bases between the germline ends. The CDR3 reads CAISDGNRGGTGELFF. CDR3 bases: TGTGCCATCAGTGACGGAAACAGGGGAGGCACCGGGGAGCTGTTTTTT.

The CDR3: CASRLVPTIEAFF. The CDR3 coding sequence is TGTGCAAGTCGCTTAGTCCCGACCATTGAAGCTTTCTTT. The chain recombines TRBV12-2 with TRBJ1-1. TRBV12-2 is classified as a pseudogene. This CDR3 contains 13 residues.

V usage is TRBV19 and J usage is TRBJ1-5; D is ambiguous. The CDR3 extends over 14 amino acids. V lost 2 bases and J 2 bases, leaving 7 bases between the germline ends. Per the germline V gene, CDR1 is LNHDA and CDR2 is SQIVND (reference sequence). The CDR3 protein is CASSITRGNQPQHF. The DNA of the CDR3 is TGTGCCAGTAGTATAACGCGAGGCAATCAGCCCCAGCATTTT.

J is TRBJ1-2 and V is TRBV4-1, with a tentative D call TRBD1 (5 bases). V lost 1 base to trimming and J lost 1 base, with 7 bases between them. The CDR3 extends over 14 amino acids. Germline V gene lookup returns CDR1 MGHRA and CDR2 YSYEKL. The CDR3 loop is CASSQGDSNYGYTF. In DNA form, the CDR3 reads TGCGCCAGCAGCCAAGGAGACAGTAACTATGGCTACACCTTC.

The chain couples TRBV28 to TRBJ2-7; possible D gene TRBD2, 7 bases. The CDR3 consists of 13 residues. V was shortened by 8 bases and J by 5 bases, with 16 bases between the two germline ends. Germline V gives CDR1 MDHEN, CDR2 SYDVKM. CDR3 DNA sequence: TGTGCCAGCGGGGAAGGGGGGGACAACGAGCAGTACTTC. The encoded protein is CASGEGGDNEQYF.

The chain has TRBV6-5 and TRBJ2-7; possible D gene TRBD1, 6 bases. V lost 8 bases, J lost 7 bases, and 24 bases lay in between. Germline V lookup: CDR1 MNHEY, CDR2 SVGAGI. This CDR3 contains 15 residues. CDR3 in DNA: TGTGCCAGCCTGCCGCGGCAGGGGTTTCCCAATGAGCAGTACTTC. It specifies CASLPRQGFPNEQYF.

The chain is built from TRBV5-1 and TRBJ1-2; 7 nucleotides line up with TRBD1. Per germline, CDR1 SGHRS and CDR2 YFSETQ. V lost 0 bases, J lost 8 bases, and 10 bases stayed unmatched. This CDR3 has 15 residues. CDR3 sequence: CASSLDPGGSEGYTF. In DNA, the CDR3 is TGCGCCAGCAGCTTGGATCCAGGGGGATCGGAGGGCTACACCTTC.

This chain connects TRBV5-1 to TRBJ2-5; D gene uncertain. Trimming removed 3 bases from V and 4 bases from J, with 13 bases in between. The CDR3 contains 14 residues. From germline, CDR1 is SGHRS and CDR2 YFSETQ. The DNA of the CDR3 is TGCGCCAGCAGCTCTGAAGGTCACGGAGAGACCCAGTACTTC. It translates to CASSSEGHGETQYF.